The rows below give T cell receptor beta chains drawn from one sample of a study of cytomegalovirus exposure and HLA in healthy donors. The data were produced by immunoSEQ multiplex PCR, yet TCRdb's version contains in-frame clones alone and is incomplete. The repertoire holds 100,000 or so clones, with over 60% as singletons. The sample comprised PBMCs. These receptors originate from a man aged 25-40 years in good health and CMV-seropositive. Each CDR3 is given with its conserved first and last residue. A D gene is named only where the DNA matches it firmly. A row's size may be missing; if present it is once, few, many or a size class.

clone_size: few; d_call: .; j_call: TRBJ2-7; v_call: TRBV5-1; cdr3_length: 13; cdr3_aa: CASSLQANYEQYF; cdr3_nt: TGCGCCAGCAGCTTGCAGGCTAACTACGAGCAGTACTTC
clone_size: few; d_call: TRBD2; j_call: TRBJ2-7; v_call: TRBV2; cdr3_length: 16; cdr3_aa: CASKPLAGGVRGEQYF; cdr3_nt: TGTGCCAGCAAGCCCCTAGCGGGAGGAGTTAGGGGCGAGCAGTACTTC
clone_size: .; d_call: TRBD1; j_call: TRBJ2-7; v_call: TRBV5-6; cdr3_length: 14; cdr3_aa: CASSWGTGSYEQYF; cdr3_nt: TGTGCCAGCAGCTGGGGGACAGGGAGCTACGAGCAGTACTTC
clone_size: .; d_call: TRBD1; j_call: TRBJ1-1; v_call: TRBV5-6; cdr3_length: 15; cdr3_aa: CASSSSGTGNTEAFF; cdr3_nt: TGTGCCAGCAGCTCATCCGGGACAGGGAACACTGAAGCTTTCTTT
clone_size: once; d_call: .; j_call: TRBJ2-7; v_call: TRBV30; cdr3_length: 15; cdr3_aa: CAWSPHRDIAYEQYF; cdr3_nt: TGTGCCTGGAGCCCCCACCGGGACATTGCCTACGAGCAGTACTTC
clone_size: once; d_call: TRBD1; j_call: TRBJ2-2; v_call: TRBV7-9; cdr3_length: 15; cdr3_aa: CSSSFLDRGAGELFF; cdr3_nt: TGTTCCAGCAGCTTTTTGGACAGGGGAGCCGGGGAGCTGTTTTTT
clone_size: .; d_call: .; j_call: TRBJ1-1; v_call: TRBV2; cdr3_length: 13; cdr3_aa: CASETFPNTEAFF; cdr3_nt: TGTGCCAGCGAGACTTTCCCGAACACTGAAGCTTTCTTT
clone_size: .; d_call: .; j_call: TRBJ2-5; v_call: TRBV6-5; cdr3_length: 14; cdr3_aa: CASSLQGGAQTQYF; cdr3_nt: TGTGCCAGCAGTCTACAGGGGGGGGCGCAGACCCAGTACTTC
clone_size: .; d_call: .; j_call: TRBJ1-2; v_call: TRBV4-3; cdr3_length: 13; cdr3_aa: CASSRRSQDGYTF; cdr3_nt: TGCGCCAGCAGCCGCCGGTCCCAGGATGGCTACACCTTC
clone_size: .; d_call: .; j_call: TRBJ1-2; v_call: TRBV7-2; cdr3_length: 14; cdr3_aa: CASSLVRDTHGYTF; cdr3_nt: TGTGCCAGCAGCTTAGTCCGGGACACCCATGGCTACACCTTC
clone_size: .; d_call: .; j_call: TRBJ2-1; v_call: TRBV27; cdr3_length: 18; cdr3_aa: CASSLRGMAPPPYNEQFF; cdr3_nt: TGTGCCAGCAGTTTAAGGGGCATGGCCCCACCCCCGTACAATGAGCAGTTCTTC
clone_size: .; d_call: .; j_call: TRBJ2-1; v_call: TRBV5-1; cdr3_length: 14; cdr3_aa: CASSPRTTHNEQFF; cdr3_nt: TGCGCCAGCAGCCCCCGGACTACCCACAATGAGCAGTTCTTC
clone_size: .; d_call: TRBD2; j_call: TRBJ2-3; v_call: TRBV7-9; cdr3_length: 14; cdr3_aa: CATTGLASTDTQYF; cdr3_nt: TGTGCCACCACGGGACTAGCAAGCACAGATACGCAGTATTTT
clone_size: .; d_call: .; j_call: TRBJ1-1; v_call: TRBV5-4; cdr3_length: 15; cdr3_aa: CASRTDGGRDTEAFF; cdr3_nt: TGTGCCAGCCGGACCGACGGAGGTCGAGACACTGAAGCTTTCTTT
clone_size: .; d_call: .; j_call: TRBJ2-7; v_call: TRBV9; cdr3_length: 13; cdr3_aa: CASSVGSGWEQYF; cdr3_nt: TGTGCCAGCAGCGTAGGCTCAGGGTGGGAGCAGTACTTC
clone_size: few; d_call: .; j_call: TRBJ1-5; v_call: TRBV2; cdr3_length: 14; cdr3_aa: CASSSQNSNQPQHF; cdr3_nt: TGTGCCAGCAGTTCACAGAATAGCAATCAGCCCCAGCATTTT
clone_size: once; d_call: .; j_call: TRBJ1-1; v_call: TRBV27; cdr3_length: 13; cdr3_aa: CASSYRSFTEAFF; cdr3_nt: TGTGCCAGCAGCTACAGAAGTTTCACTGAAGCTTTCTTT
clone_size: few; d_call: .; j_call: TRBJ1-1; v_call: TRBV15; cdr3_length: 14; cdr3_aa: CATSREGQGITAFF; cdr3_nt: TGTGCCACCAGCAGAGAAGGGCAGGGGATTACGGCTTTCTTT
clone_size: .; d_call: .; j_call: TRBJ2-5; v_call: TRBV6-6; cdr3_length: 15; cdr3_aa: CASSLSSGVAETQYF; cdr3_nt: TGTGCCAGCAGTTTATCCTCCGGGGTCGCGGAGACCCAGTACTTC
clone_size: few; d_call: .; j_call: TRBJ2-7; v_call: TRBV5-1; cdr3_length: 16; cdr3_aa: CASSPSATGTLYEQYF; cdr3_nt: TGCGCCAGCAGCCCCAGCGCGACAGGCACTTTATACGAGCAGTACTTC
clone_size: .; d_call: TRBD2; j_call: TRBJ2-3; v_call: TRBV9; cdr3_length: 15; cdr3_aa: CASSGSGRLTDTQYF; cdr3_nt: TGTGCCAGCAGCGGTAGCGGGAGGCTCACAGATACGCAGTATTTT
clone_size: .; d_call: .; j_call: TRBJ1-2; v_call: TRBV7-9; cdr3_length: 14; cdr3_aa: CASSLVESHYGYTF; cdr3_nt: TGTGCCAGCAGCTTAGTGGAGTCTCACTATGGCTACACCTTC
clone_size: .; d_call: .; j_call: TRBJ1-5; v_call: TRBV19; cdr3_length: 12; cdr3_aa: CASGGVGQPQHF; cdr3_nt: TGTGCCAGTGGAGGTGTAGGACAGCCCCAGCATTTT
clone_size: .; d_call: TRBD1; j_call: TRBJ1-4; v_call: TRBV5-4; cdr3_length: 14; cdr3_aa: CASSPGQERDKLFF; cdr3_nt: TGTGCCAGCAGCCCCGGACAGGAGAGAGACAAACTGTTTTTT
clone_size: .; d_call: .; j_call: TRBJ1-1; v_call: TRBV7-2; cdr3_length: 15; cdr3_aa: CASSLFGQMNTEAFF; cdr3_nt: TGTGCCAGCAGCTTATTTGGACAGATGAACACTGAAGCTTTCTTT
clone_size: .; d_call: TRBD2; j_call: TRBJ2-1; v_call: TRBV5-1; cdr3_length: 16; cdr3_aa: CASSIGTSGSNNEQFF; cdr3_nt: TGCGCCAGCAGCATAGGGACTAGCGGGAGTAACAATGAGCAGTTCTTC
clone_size: .; d_call: .; j_call: TRBJ2-1; v_call: TRBV5-1; cdr3_length: 14; cdr3_aa: CASSLSGPGDEQFF; cdr3_nt: TGCGCCAGCAGCTTATCAGGGCCGGGGGATGAGCAGTTCTTC
clone_size: .; d_call: TRBD1; j_call: TRBJ1-2; v_call: TRBV27; cdr3_length: 16; cdr3_aa: CASSSQGAQPNYGYTF; cdr3_nt: TGTGCCAGCAGTTCACAGGGGGCGCAGCCTAACTATGGCTACACCTTC
clone_size: few; d_call: TRBD2; j_call: TRBJ2-6; v_call: TRBV6-5; cdr3_length: 15; cdr3_aa: CASSPGRSGANVLTF; cdr3_nt: TGTGCCAGCAGCCCCGGGAGGTCTGGGGCCAACGTCCTGACTTTC
clone_size: .; d_call: .; j_call: TRBJ2-5; v_call: TRBV28; cdr3_length: 14; cdr3_aa: CASLTGGHTETQYF; cdr3_nt: TGTGCCAGCCTCACCGGGGGGCATACAGAGACCCAGTACTTC
clone_size: once; d_call: .; j_call: TRBJ2-2; v_call: TRBV19; cdr3_length: 12; cdr3_aa: CAIRLAVGELFF; cdr3_nt: TGTGCCATCCGATTAGCGGTCGGGGAGCTGTTTTTT
clone_size: .; d_call: .; j_call: TRBJ1-2; v_call: TRBV25-1; cdr3_length: 12; cdr3_aa: CASSDSRVGYTF; cdr3_nt: TGTGCCAGCAGTGATAGCAGGGTTGGCTACACCTTC
clone_size: .; d_call: .; j_call: TRBJ2-2; v_call: TRBV29-1; cdr3_length: 13; cdr3_aa: CSVPSLYTGELFF; cdr3_nt: TGCAGCGTTCCCAGTCTGTACACCGGGGAGCTGTTTTTT
clone_size: .; d_call: .; j_call: TRBJ2-4; v_call: TRBV15; cdr3_length: 15; cdr3_aa: CATSRDVGANFIQYF; cdr3_nt: TGTGCCACCAGCAGAGATGTGGGGGCGAATTTCATTCAGTACTTC
clone_size: .; d_call: TRBD1; j_call: TRBJ2-5; v_call: TRBV5-6; cdr3_length: 15; cdr3_aa: CASSLVGQGGETQYF; cdr3_nt: TGTGCCAGCAGCTTGGTCGGACAGGGAGGAGAGACCCAGTACTTC
clone_size: once; d_call: .; j_call: TRBJ1-5; v_call: TRBV4-2; cdr3_length: 16; cdr3_aa: CASSQGYRVGNQPQHF; cdr3_nt: TGTGCCAGCAGCCAAGGGTACAGGGTTGGCAATCAGCCCCAGCATTTT
clone_size: .; d_call: TRBD2; j_call: TRBJ2-3; v_call: TRBV5-1; cdr3_length: 16; cdr3_aa: CASSFGTSGGADTQYF; cdr3_nt: TGCGCCAGCAGCTTCGGGACTAGCGGGGGGGCCGATACGCAGTATTTT
clone_size: .; d_call: .; j_call: TRBJ2-1; v_call: TRBV29-1; cdr3_length: 16; cdr3_aa: CSVTHPGGPSYNEQFF; cdr3_nt: TGCAGCGTTACCCATCCCGGGGGGCCCTCCTACAATGAGCAGTTCTTC
clone_size: .; d_call: .; j_call: TRBJ1-2; v_call: TRBV6-1; cdr3_length: 12; cdr3_aa: CASSESRSNYTF; cdr3_nt: TGTGCCAGCAGTGAAAGTCGGTCGAACTACACCTTC
clone_size: .; d_call: TRBD2; j_call: TRBJ2-2; v_call: TRBV29-1; cdr3_length: 13; cdr3_aa: CSGKREVTGELFF; cdr3_nt: TGCAGCGGGAAGCGGGAGGTAACCGGGGAGCTGTTTTTT
clone_size: .; d_call: .; j_call: TRBJ2-5; v_call: TRBV5-1; cdr3_length: 16; cdr3_aa: CASSLAPGFWQETQYF; cdr3_nt: TGCGCCAGCAGCTTGGCCCCAGGGTTCTGGCAAGAGACCCAGTACTTC
clone_size: .; d_call: TRBD1; j_call: TRBJ1-1; v_call: TRBV5-1; cdr3_length: 15; cdr3_aa: CASSVRQGVNTEAFF; cdr3_nt: TGCGCCAGCAGCGTGCGACAGGGCGTGAACACTGAAGCTTTCTTT
clone_size: .; d_call: TRBD1; j_call: TRBJ2-1; v_call: TRBV19; cdr3_length: 15; cdr3_aa: CASSITGDSYNEQFF; cdr3_nt: TGTGCCAGTAGCATTACAGGGGACTCCTACAATGAGCAGTTCTTC
clone_size: .; d_call: .; j_call: TRBJ2-1; v_call: TRBV7-2; cdr3_length: 15; cdr3_aa: CASSPRTQSYNEQFF; cdr3_nt: TGTGCCAGCAGCCCGCGCACCCAATCCTACAATGAGCAGTTCTTC
clone_size: .; d_call: TRBD2; j_call: TRBJ2-7; v_call: TRBV7-8; cdr3_length: 18; cdr3_aa: CASNAGTPGGRASYEQYF; cdr3_nt: TGTGCCAGCAATGCCGGGACGCCCGGCGGGAGAGCCTCCTACGAGCAGTACTTC
clone_size: few; d_call: TRBD1; j_call: TRBJ2-5; v_call: TRBV18; cdr3_length: 17; cdr3_aa: CASSPPPGQSPRGTQYF; cdr3_nt: TGTGCCAGCTCACCACCCCCGGGACAGTCACCAAGAGGGACCCAGTACTTC
clone_size: once; d_call: .; j_call: TRBJ2-1; v_call: TRBV6-5; cdr3_length: 14; cdr3_aa: CASSFGLPYNEQFF; cdr3_nt: TGTGCCAGCAGTTTCGGACTTCCTTACAATGAGCAGTTCTTC
clone_size: .; d_call: TRBD2; j_call: TRBJ2-7; v_call: TRBV7-2; cdr3_length: 16; cdr3_aa: CASSLGGGGGHYEQYF; cdr3_nt: TGTGCCAGCAGCTTAGGGGGCGGCGGGGGTCACTACGAGCAGTACTTC
clone_size: .; d_call: .; j_call: TRBJ1-3; v_call: TRBV5-1; cdr3_length: 14; cdr3_aa: CASSRTAGGNTIYF; cdr3_nt: TGCGCCAGCAGCCGGACGGCGGGTGGAAACACCATATATTTT